This entry is about one T cell receptor (beta chain). This clonotype was detected only a few times. The antigen this receptor binds is unknown. Per-base quality was not reported, and no clone a single base away is much larger than it. This entry is derived from a study of Graves' ophthalmopathy and Graves' hyperthyroidism (dated 2018 in TCRdb). About the full investigation: Peripheral blood was collected at initial diagnosis, prior to any treatment. An independent validation cohort comprised some 19 hyperthyroidism patients and 15 to 17 patients who later progressed from hyperthyroidism to ophthalmopathy. The study used TCR beta repertoire signatures to distinguish Graves' ophthalmopathy from Graves' hyperthyroidism and to predict progression to ophthalmopathy. To explore V-J signatures that separate ophthalmopathy from hyperthyroidism, a discovery set of fewer than 110 patients was enrolled, consisting of about 41 with ophthalmopathy and 55 to 65 with stable hyperthyroidism. In total, 135 blood samples were TCR-sequenced: 40 to 45 ophthalmopathy, approximately 75 hyperthyroidism and roughly 17 hyperthyroidism-to-ophthalmopathy patients. Following sampling, methimazole starting at 30 mg daily was administered to hyperthyroidism patients, and high-dose intravenous methylprednisolone was administered to ophthalmopathy patients. In about 6 hyperthyroidism patients, T-cell repertoires of thyroid tissue and blood were compared.

Ophthalmopathy patients were characterized by moderately to severely active disease, a Clinical Activity Score of at least 3, a NOSPECS grade of at least 4, and a disease duration under 3 months. Anyone with other autoimmune diseases, uncontrolled infections, pregnancy or lactation was excluded from the study. Clinical symptoms, serum thyroxine, TRAb, thyroid ultrasound and orbital computed tomography were used for diagnosis. Using Ficoll-Paque density gradient centrifugation, PBMCs were isolated from 10 ml of fresh peripheral blood. Total RNA was extracted using Trizol reagent, and RNA quality was checked on an Agilent 2100 Bioanalyzer. Trimming costs V 0 bases and J 4 bases, and their ends lie 13 bases apart. There are 15 amino acids in the CDR3, from cysteine to phenylalanine inclusive. The kept DNA is CDR3 alone, 45 bases in frame from the first base. CDR1 is given as SGHRS and CDR2 as YFSETQ, both from the germline V gene.

TCR beta CDR3 regions were amplified from RNA transcripts for repertoire sequencing. The first round was an RT-PCR using HTBI primers with the Qiagen OneStep RT-PCR kit, and this first round was followed by a second-round multiplex PCR, then size selection and purification. Libraries were sequenced paired-end with 100 bp reads on an Illumina HiSeq2000. For the original study's pipeline: Reads were processed with SOAPnuke, discarding reads with adapters, uncalled bases, mean Phred below 15, or no exact constant-primer or identifier match. COPE v1.2.5 was used to merge the high-quality paired reads. Each unique nucleotide sequence was treated as a clonotype, and MiTCR v1.1 was used to align the clonotypes to the IMGT TRB V, D and J references. The analysis was limited to V-J combinations with a frequency above 0.0001, which together covered 99.2% of the repertoires. For each V-J combination, a TCR clonal expansion and chaos score was defined as F50 clonal expansion divided by the chaos observed in the TCRdist matrix. Features were reduced by Welch's t-statistics and random forest to over 10 V-J combinations, which fed a naive Bayes classifier. Thyroid-blood repertoire similarity was quantified with the Morisita-Horn index. TCRdb's own reprocessing of the public reads used fastp at Q25 and MiXCR and kept productive beta chains. Here each entry gathers all rows of one CDR3 protein and keeps the most common genes and DNA. These V and J calls rely on TCRdb rather than the paper's analysis. The sample yields 660,000 or so distinct CDR3 sequences; under 50% were counted once. Over 2.5% of the sample rests with the top ten.

Beyond this particular receptor, the publication reports: In validation, the model predicted ophthalmopathy progression with nearly 71% sensitivity and 72.22% specificity; more than ten predicted patients were CT-confirmed with GO in a median of approximately six months. Most of the expanded thyroid clonotypes with a frequency above 0.001 were also detected in blood, and it was suggested that the thyroid immune response may be reflected by blood repertoires. Sample size was not predetermined statistically, and investigators were not blinded to group allocation. In cross-validation, the 13-signature model distinguished ophthalmopathy from stable hyperthyroidism with 85% to 90% sensitivity and approximately 81% specificity, and in the test set the corresponding values were approximately 80% and 68%.

Specimen: peripheral blood. The chain links TRBV5-1 with TRBJ2-5; the D gene is possibly TRBD2, with 6 bases matching. The sequence was collected from an adult man with Graves' ophthalmopathy. This receptor has the CDR3 CASSLATGRGETQYF. In nucleotides, the sequence is TGCGCCAGCAGCTTGGCAACCGGGAGAGGAGAGACCCAGTACTTC.